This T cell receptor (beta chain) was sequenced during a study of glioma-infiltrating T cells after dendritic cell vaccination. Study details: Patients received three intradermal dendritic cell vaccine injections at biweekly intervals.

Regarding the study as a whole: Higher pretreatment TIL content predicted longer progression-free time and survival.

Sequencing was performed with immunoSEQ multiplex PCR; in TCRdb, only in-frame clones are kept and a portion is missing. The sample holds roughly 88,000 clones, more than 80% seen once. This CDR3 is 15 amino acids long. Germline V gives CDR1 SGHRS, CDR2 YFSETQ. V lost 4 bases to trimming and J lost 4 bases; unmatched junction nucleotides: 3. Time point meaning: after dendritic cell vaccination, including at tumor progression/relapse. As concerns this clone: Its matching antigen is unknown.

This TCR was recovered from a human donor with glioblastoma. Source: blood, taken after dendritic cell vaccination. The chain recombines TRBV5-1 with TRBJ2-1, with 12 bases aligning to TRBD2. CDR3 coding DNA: TGCGCCAGCAGCCCTAGCGGGGGGGAATACAATGAGCAGTTCTTC. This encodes CASSPSGGEYNEQFF. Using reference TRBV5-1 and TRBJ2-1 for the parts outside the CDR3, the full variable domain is KAGVTQTPRYLIKTRGQQVTLSCSPISGHRSVSWYQQTPGQGLQFLFEYFSETQRNKGNFPGRFSGRQFSNSRSEMNVSTLELGDSALYLCASSPSGGEYNEQFFGPGTRLTVL.